This is a list of T cell receptor beta chains from one sample in a study of blood T cell repertoires in COVID-19. Produced via immunoSEQ multiplex PCR; TCRdb's table is partial and in-frame only. The sample shows 150,000 or so clones, around 89% of them seen only once. Material: peripheral blood. The source is a man in his 60s with acute or convalescent COVID-19. The CDR3 runs from the conserved cysteine through the conserved F or W. Each record gives: CDR3 protein, CDR3 DNA, D gene, CDR3 length, J gene, clone size, V gene. D genes are given only for firm matches. Clone size, where shown, is once, few, many, or a class for clones that have expanded.

CDR3: CASSSQGNQPQHF; DNA: TGTGCCAGCAGCTCCCAGGGTAATCAGCCCCAGCATTTT; D: .; length: 13; J: TRBJ1-5; size: .; V: TRBV7-9
CDR3: CASSPRQGDQPQHF; DNA: TGTGCCAGCAGTCCGAGGCAGGGCGATCAGCCCCAGCATTTT; D: .; length: 14; J: TRBJ1-5; size: .; V: TRBV2
CDR3: CASSVADRTYEQYF; DNA: TGTGCCAGCAGCGTAGCTGACAGAACCTACGAGCAGTACTTC; D: .; length: 14; J: TRBJ2-7; size: once; V: TRBV9
CDR3: CSASSRDSYYNEQFF; DNA: TGCAGTGCTAGTTCCCGGGACAGTTACTACAATGAGCAGTTCTTC; D: TRBD1; length: 15; J: TRBJ2-1; size: once; V: TRBV20-1
CDR3: CASSLTGATDTQYF; DNA: TGTGCCAGCAGCCTAACAGGGGCGACAGATACGCAGTATTTT; D: TRBD1; length: 14; J: TRBJ2-3; size: .; V: TRBV5-6
CDR3: CASSPSGTGDMGNQPQHF; DNA: TGTGCCAGTAGTCCTTCCGGGACAGGGGATATGGGCAATCAGCCCCAGCATTTT; D: TRBD1; length: 18; J: TRBJ1-5; size: .; V: TRBV19
CDR3: CASSQPTGTGYAGELFF; DNA: TGTGCCAGCAGTCAACCTACCGGGACAGGGTACGCCGGGGAGCTGTTTTTT; D: TRBD1; length: 17; J: TRBJ2-2; size: .; V: TRBV7-3
CDR3: CSVDPGGTEAFF; DNA: TGCAGCGTTGATCCCGGAGGAACTGAAGCTTTCTTT; D: .; length: 12; J: TRBJ1-1; size: .; V: TRBV29-1
CDR3: CASSWGGGVSYNEQFF; DNA: TGTGCCAGCAGCTGGGGAGGTGGGGTTTCCTACAATGAGCAGTTCTTC; D: .; length: 16; J: TRBJ2-1; size: .; V: TRBV5-6
CDR3: CASSSRQGSNEKLFF; DNA: TGTGCCAGCAGCTCCCGACAGGGGTCCAATGAAAAACTGTTTTTT; D: TRBD1; length: 15; J: TRBJ1-4; size: .; V: TRBV11-3
CDR3: CASSPRGGARYTEAFF; DNA: TGTGCCAGCTCACCAAGGGGGGGCGCCAGGTACACTGAAGCTTTCTTT; D: .; length: 16; J: TRBJ1-1; size: .; V: TRBV18
CDR3: CASMATGVATNEKLFF; DNA: TGTGCCAGCATGGCGACAGGGGTGGCAACTAATGAAAAACTGTTTTTT; D: TRBD1; length: 16; J: TRBJ1-4; size: .; V: TRBV7-3
CDR3: CASSQKGQLWEKLFF; DNA: TGTGCCAGCAGCCAAAAGGGACAGCTTTGGGAAAAACTGTTTTTT; D: TRBD1; length: 15; J: TRBJ1-4; size: .; V: TRBV14
CDR3: CASSFRDSYNSPLHF; DNA: TGCGCCAGCAGCTTCAGGGACTCCTATAATTCACCCCTCCACTTT; D: .; length: 15; J: TRBJ1-6; size: .; V: TRBV5-1
CDR3: CASSIRLAGVYNEQFF; DNA: TGTGCCAGTAGTATTCGGTTAGCGGGAGTATATAATGAGCAGTTCTTC; D: TRBD2; length: 16; J: TRBJ2-1; size: .; V: TRBV19
CDR3: CASSRLGLAGSETQYF; DNA: TGTGCCAGTAGTAGGTTGGGACTAGCGGGCTCGGAGACCCAGTACTTC; D: TRBD2; length: 16; J: TRBJ2-5; size: .; V: TRBV19